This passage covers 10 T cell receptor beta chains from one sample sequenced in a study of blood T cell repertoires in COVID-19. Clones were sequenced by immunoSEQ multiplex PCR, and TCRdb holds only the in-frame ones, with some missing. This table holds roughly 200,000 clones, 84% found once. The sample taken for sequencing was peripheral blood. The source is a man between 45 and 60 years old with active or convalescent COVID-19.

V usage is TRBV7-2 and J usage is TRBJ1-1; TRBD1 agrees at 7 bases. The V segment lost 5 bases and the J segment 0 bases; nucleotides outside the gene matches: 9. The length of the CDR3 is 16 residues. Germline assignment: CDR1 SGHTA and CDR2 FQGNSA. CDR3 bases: TGTGCCAGCAGCCCCCGACAGGGATCCATGAACACTGAAGCTTTCTTT. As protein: CASSPRQGSMNTEAFF. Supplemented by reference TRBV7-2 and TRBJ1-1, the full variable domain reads GAGVSQSPSNKVTEKGKDVELRCDPISGHTALYWYRQSLGQGLEFLIYFQGNSAPDKSGLPSDRFSAERTGGSVSTLTIQRTQQEDSAVYLCASSPRQGSMNTEAFFGQGTRLTVV.

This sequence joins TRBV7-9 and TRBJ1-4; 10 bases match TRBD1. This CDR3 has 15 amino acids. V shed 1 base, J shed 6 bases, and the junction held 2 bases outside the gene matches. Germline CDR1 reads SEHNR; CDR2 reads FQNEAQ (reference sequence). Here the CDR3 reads CASSLGDRGYEKLFF. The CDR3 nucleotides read TGTGCCAGCAGCTTAGGGGACAGGGGATATGAAAAACTGTTTTTT.

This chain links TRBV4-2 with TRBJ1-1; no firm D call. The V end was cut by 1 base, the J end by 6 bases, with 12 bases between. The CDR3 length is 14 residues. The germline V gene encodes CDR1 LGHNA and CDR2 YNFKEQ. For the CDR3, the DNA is TGTGCCAGCAGCCAAGTCGCGGGGATGGCTGAAGCTTTCTTT. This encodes CASSQVAGMAEAFF.

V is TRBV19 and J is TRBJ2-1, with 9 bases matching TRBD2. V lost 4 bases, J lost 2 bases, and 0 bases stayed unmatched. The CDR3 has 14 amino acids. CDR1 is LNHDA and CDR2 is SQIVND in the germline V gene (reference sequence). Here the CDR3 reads CASSTSGAYNEQFF. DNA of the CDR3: TGTGCCAGTAGTACTAGCGGGGCCTACAATGAGCAGTTCTTC.

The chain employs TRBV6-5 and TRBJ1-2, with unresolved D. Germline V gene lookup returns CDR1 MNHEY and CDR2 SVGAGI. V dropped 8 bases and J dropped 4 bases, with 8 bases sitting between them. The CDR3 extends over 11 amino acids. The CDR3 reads CASEHSYGYTF. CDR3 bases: TGTGCCAGCGAGCATTCCTATGGCTACACCTTC.

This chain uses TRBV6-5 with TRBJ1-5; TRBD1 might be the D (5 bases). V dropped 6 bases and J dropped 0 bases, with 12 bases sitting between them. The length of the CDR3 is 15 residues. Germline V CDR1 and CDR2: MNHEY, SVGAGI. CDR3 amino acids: CASRVQVNSNQPQHF. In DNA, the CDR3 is TGTGCCAGCAGAGTACAGGTGAATAGCAATCAGCCCCAGCATTTT.

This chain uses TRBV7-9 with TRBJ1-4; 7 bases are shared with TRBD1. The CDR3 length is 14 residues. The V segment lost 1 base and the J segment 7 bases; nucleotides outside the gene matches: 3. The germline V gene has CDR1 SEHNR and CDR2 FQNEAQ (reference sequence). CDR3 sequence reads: CASSLEGGREKLFF. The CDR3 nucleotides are TGTGCCAGCAGCTTAGAAGGGGGCCGTGAAAAACTGTTTTTT.

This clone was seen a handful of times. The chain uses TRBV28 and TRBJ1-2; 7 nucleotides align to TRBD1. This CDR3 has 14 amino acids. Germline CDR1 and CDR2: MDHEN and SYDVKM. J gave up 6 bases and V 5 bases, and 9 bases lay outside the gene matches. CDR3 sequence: CASSLEGQQHGYTF. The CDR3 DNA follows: TGTGCCAGCAGTCTAGAGGGACAGCAACATGGCTACACCTTC.

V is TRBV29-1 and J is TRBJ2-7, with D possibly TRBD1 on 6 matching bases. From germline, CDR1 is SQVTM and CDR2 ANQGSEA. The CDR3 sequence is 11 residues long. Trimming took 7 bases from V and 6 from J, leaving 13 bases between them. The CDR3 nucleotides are TGCAGCGGATACAGGGCAGGCGAGCAGTACTTC. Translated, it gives CSGYRAGEQYF.

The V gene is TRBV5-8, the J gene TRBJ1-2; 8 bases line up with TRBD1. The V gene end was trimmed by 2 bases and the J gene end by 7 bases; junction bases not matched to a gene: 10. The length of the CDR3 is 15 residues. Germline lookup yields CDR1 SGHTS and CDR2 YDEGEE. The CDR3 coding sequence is TGTGCCAGCAGCTTTCGAGGGACAGGTCCTGCTGGCTACACCTTC. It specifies CASSFRGTGPAGYTF.